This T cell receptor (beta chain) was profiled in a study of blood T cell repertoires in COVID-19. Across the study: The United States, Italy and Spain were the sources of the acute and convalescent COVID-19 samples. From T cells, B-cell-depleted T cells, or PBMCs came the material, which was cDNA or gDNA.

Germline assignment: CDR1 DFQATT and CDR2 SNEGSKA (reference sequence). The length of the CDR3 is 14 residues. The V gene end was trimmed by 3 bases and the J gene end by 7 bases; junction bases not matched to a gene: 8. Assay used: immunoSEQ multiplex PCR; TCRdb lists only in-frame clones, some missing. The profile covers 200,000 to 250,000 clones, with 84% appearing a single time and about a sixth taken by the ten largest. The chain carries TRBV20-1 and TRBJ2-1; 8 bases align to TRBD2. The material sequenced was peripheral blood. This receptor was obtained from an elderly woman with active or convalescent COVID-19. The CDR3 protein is CSASLNKRENEQFF. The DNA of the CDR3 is TGCAGTGCTAGTTTAAATAAGCGGGAGAATGAGCAGTTCTTC.